Presented here are 20 T cell receptor beta chains from one specimen sequenced in a study of OX40 agonist ivuxolimab in advanced cancers. Sequencing was performed with immunoSEQ multiplex PCR; in TCRdb, only in-frame clones are kept and a portion is missing. The sample lists 65,000 to 75,000 clones, approximately 88% occurring once. The material was CD4+ or CD8+ T cells sorted from blood, obtained in a trial of the OX40 agonist ivuxolimab. These receptors were collected from an adult with an advanced solid tumor such as melanoma, head and neck, liver or kidney cancer.

The V call is TRBV5-5, the J call TRBJ2-3, with a possible D match to TRBD2 (5 bases). The CDR3 consists of 14 residues. The V end was cut by 1 base, the J end by 6 bases, with 12 bases between. Germline CDR1 reads SGHKS; CDR2 reads YYEKEE (reference sequence). CDR3 in amino acids: CASSLSGRGDTQYF. In nucleotides, the CDR3 is TGTGCCAGCAGCTTGTCTGGGAGAGGGGATACGCAGTATTTT.

J is TRBJ2-3 and V is TRBV6-4, with D uncertain. Trimming removed 0 bases from V and 1 base from J, with 8 bases in between. CDR1 is MRHNA, CDR2 SNTAGT, per germline. The CDR3 consists of 15 residues. CDR3 sequence (DNA): TGTGCCAGCAGTGACTCGGCCCGGGGCACAGATACGCAGTATTTT. Translation gives CASSDSARGTDTQYF.

The chain uses TRBV27 and TRBJ2-5, with unresolved D. Per the germline V gene, CDR1 is MNHEY and CDR2 is SMNVEV (reference sequence). The CDR3 extends over 15 amino acids. Trimming left V 5 bases short and J 7 bases short, with 20 bases between. The CDR3, as DNA: TGTGCCAGCAGTCCCCGGGCGGTTTCTTTTGGGACCCAGTACTTC. Translated, it gives CASSPRAVSFGTQYF.

The CDR3 region is CASSPAQWREPQHF. The CDR3 DNA sequence: TGTGCCAGCTCACCAGCCCAATGGAGAGAGCCCCAGCATTTT. The chain links TRBV18 to TRBJ1-5; D call uncertain. Germline V gives CDR1 KGHSH, CDR2 LQKENI. The CDR3 runs to 14 residues. Trimming took 2 bases from V and 8 from J, leaving 13 bases between them. Using reference TRBV18 and TRBJ1-5 for the parts outside the CDR3, the full variable domain is NAGVMQNPRHLVRRRGQEARLRCSPMKGHSHVYWYRQLPEEGLKFMVYLQKENIIDESGMPKERFSAEFPKEGPSILRIQQVVRGDSAAYFCASSPAQWREPQHFGDGTRLSIL.

V and J are TRBV14 and TRBJ2-1; weak D call: TRBD2 (5 bases). V lost 6 bases to trimming and J lost 8 bases, with 14 bases between them. Looked up from germline, CDR1 is SGHDN and CDR2 is FVKESK. This CDR3 is built from 13 residues. CDR3 amino acids: CASRTTSTHEQFF. As DNA, the CDR3 is TGTGCCAGCAGAACTACTAGTACCCATGAGCAGTTCTTC.

The chain joins TRBV29-1 to TRBJ2-1; 15 positions agree with TRBD2. Germline V CDR1 and CDR2: SQVTM, ANQGSEA. The CDR3 is 17 residues long. J was trimmed by 7 bases and V by 8 bases; bases with no gene match: 15. The CDR3 sequence: CSTIPPPGLAGGNEQFF. The CDR3 DNA follows: TGCAGCACAATCCCCCCACCGGGACTAGCGGGAGGAAATGAGCAGTTCTTC.

This chain connects TRBV2 to TRBJ1-6, with D hard to call. From germline, CDR1 is SNHLY and CDR2 FYNNEI. Trimming stripped 3 bases from V and 6 bases from J, with 9 bases between. The CDR3 is 14 amino acids. The CDR3 DNA reads as TGTGCCAGCAGTGAGACCAGAACTAATTCACCCCTCCACTTT. Translated: CASSETRTNSPLHF.

The rearrangement links TRBV18 to TRBJ2-5; D is undetermined. Germline V gene lookup returns CDR1 KGHSH and CDR2 LQKENI. Between the trimmed V and J ends, which lost 0 bases and 5 bases, there was a span of 10 bases. The CDR3 is 14 residues long. The DNA for the CDR3 is TGTGCCAGCTCACCACCCGCCACCCGGGAGACCCAGTACTTC. This encodes CASSPPATRETQYF.

This clone occurred a few times. V usage is TRBV27 and J usage is TRBJ2-1; 7 nucleotides match TRBD2. After removal of 6 bases from V and 6 bases from J, the junction contained 8 bases not matched to a gene. The CDR3 is 14 amino acids. Germline V gene sequence: CDR1 MNHEY, CDR2 SMNVEV (reference sequence). The DNA for the CDR3 is TGTGCCAGCAGGCGGGAGCGGAAAGGCAATGAGCAGTTCTTC. This encodes CASRRERKGNEQFF.

The chain links TRBV7-6 to TRBJ2-5; D unresolved. The CDR3 contains 13 residues. From germline, CDR1 is SGHVS and CDR2 FNYEAQ. With 0 bases removed from V and 9 bases from J, the gap between germline ends came to 11 bases. The DNA of the CDR3 is TGTGCCAGCAGCTTAGCGCAAGAGTCGGCCCAGTACTTC. Its translation: CASSLAQESAQYF.

V gene TRBV7-2 combines with J gene TRBJ2-7; no definite D call. The V end was cut by 2 bases, the J end by 6 bases, with 23 bases between. This CDR3 is 17 amino acids long. In germline, CDR1 is SGHTA, CDR2 FQGNSA. The CDR3 sequence is CASSLQPPRLSGGEQYF. The CDR3 nucleotides read TGTGCCAGCAGCTTACAACCCCCGCGGCTCTCGGGTGGCGAGCAGTACTTC.

The chain carries TRBV19 and TRBJ1-3; D remains ambiguous. This CDR3 has 16 amino acids. Germline V gene lookup returns CDR1 LNHDA and CDR2 SQIVND (reference sequence). V lost 3 bases, J lost 0 bases, and 12 bases lay in between. For the CDR3, the DNA is TGTGCCAGTAGTATGTCGGCGGCCTCCTCTGGAAACACCATATATTTT. This sequence encodes CASSMSAASSGNTIYF.

The J gene is TRBJ2-7, the V gene TRBV6-6, with 7 bases aligning to TRBD1. Germline loops: CDR1 MNHNY, CDR2 SVGAGI (reference sequence). This CDR3 region has 15 residues. The V and J ends lost 4 bases and 6 bases, in that order; junction bases with no gene match: 12. The CDR3 DNA is TGTGCCAGCAGTTCCCAAGGAAGGGGGCCCTTCGAGCAGTACTTC. The encoded protein is CASSSQGRGPFEQYF.

This chain links TRBV6-1 with TRBJ2-7; 9 positions match TRBD1. The CDR3 has 15 residues. Trimming took 3 bases from V and 3 from J; bases not matched to a gene: 6. Germline CDR1 reads MNHNS; CDR2 reads SASEGT. In nucleotides, the CDR3 is TGTGCCAGCAGTGACGCGGGACAGGGTTTCTACGAGCAGTACTTC. This translates into CASSDAGQGFYEQYF.

The rearrangement links TRBV13 to TRBJ2-5, with 7 bases aligning to TRBD2. Trimming took 7 bases from V and 3 from J; bases not matched to a gene: 32. CDR3 length: 22 residues. Germline CDR1 reads PRHDT; CDR2 reads FYEKMQ (reference sequence). The chain's CDR3 is CASIRAVMRKTTSPCHKETQYF. DNA of the CDR3: TGTGCCAGCATAAGGGCAGTCATGAGAAAGACGACTAGCCCTTGTCACAAAGAGACCCAGTACTTC.

This clone was seen a few times. The rearrangement joins TRBV5-1 to TRBJ2-5, with D hard to call. The CDR3 runs to 15 residues. CDR1 and CDR2 from the germline V gene are SGHRS and YFSETQ. Between the trimmed V and J ends, which lost 0 bases and 5 bases, there was a span of 14 bases. CDR3 coding DNA: TGCGCCAGCAGCTTGGAACCGGGTGCCTGGGAGACCCAGTACTTC. Its protein product is CASSLEPGAWETQYF. The full variable domain, with the rest looked up from reference TRBV5-1 and TRBJ2-5, is KAGVTQTPRYLIKTRGQQVTLSCSPISGHRSVSWYQQTPGQGLQFLFEYFSETQRNKGNFPGRFSGRQFSNSRSEMNVSTLELGDSALYLCASSLEPGAWETQYFGPGTRLLVL.

This clone appeared a few times. The same CDR3 can be traced to other DNA sequences in this sample. V is TRBV19 and J is TRBJ2-7; D unclear. Trimming removed 5 bases at V and 2 bases at J, with 7 bases between. The CDR3 sequence is 12 residues long. Germline V lookup: CDR1 LNHDA, CDR2 SQIVND (reference sequence). CDR3 nucleotide sequence: TGTGCCAGTAGTGACCGGACCTACGAGCAGTACTTC. It codes for CASSDRTYEQYF.

The V call is TRBV11-3, the J call TRBJ2-1; 7 positions match TRBD2. Germline V gene data show CDR1 as SGHNT and CDR2 as YENEEA. With V trimmed by 0 bases and J by 5 bases, 4 bases remained unmatched. The CDR3 covers 15 residues. The CDR3 loop is CASSLEAGENNEQFF. CDR3 coding DNA: TGTGCCAGCAGCTTAGAGGCGGGAGAGAACAATGAGCAGTTCTTC.

The genes are TRBV19 and TRBJ2-1, with D possibly being TRBD2 (6 bases). Germline assignment: CDR1 LNHDA and CDR2 SQIVND (reference sequence). Trimming took 3 bases from V and 3 from J, leaving 12 bases between them. The CDR3 length is 15 residues. The CDR3 region is CASSMAGTDYNEQFF. The CDR3 DNA sequence: TGTGCCAGTAGTATGGCCGGGACTGACTACAATGAGCAGTTCTTC.

This sequence joins TRBV27 and TRBJ1-4; a weak D match, TRBD1 (5 bases). V was pared by 3 bases and J by 1 base, with 9 bases between. This CDR3 spans 15 amino acids. Germline V CDR1 and CDR2: MNHEY, SMNVEV (reference sequence). CDR3 loop: CASSLQRGTNEKLFF. The CDR3 DNA reads as TGTGCCAGCAGTTTGCAGAGGGGAACTAATGAAAAACTGTTTTTT. The variable domain in full, completed from reference TRBV27 and TRBJ1-4, reads EAQVTQNPRYLITVTGKKLTVTCSQNMNHEYMSWYRQDPGLGLRQIYYSMNVEVTDKGDVPEGYKVSRKEKRNFPLILESPSPNQTSLYFCASSLQRGTNEKLFFGSGTQLSVL.